This TCR beta chain was sequenced in a study of neurological immune-mediated disorders. Whole-study findings and limits: Patients with HTLV-1-associated myelopathy had the highest level of TCR clonal expansion, whereas patients with multiple sclerosis had the lowest level, falling beneath the level found in healthy controls.

The authors produced cDNA by 5'RACE using 10-nucleotide random UMIs. MiXCR was run by TCRdb on the 5' RACE reads, yielding one entry per CDR3 protein. The table lists more than 40,000 distinct CDR3 sequences, about 2% of them singletons, with around 2.3% in the top ten. 2 million unsorted PBMCs were stored in RNAlater at -80 °C before RNA extraction. Turning to this clonotype: The target antigen is unknown. One end of the junction does not line up with germline, which may come from a read error.

Germline V gene sequence: CDR1 SGHRS, CDR2 YFSETQ. The CDR3 is 15 amino acids. What was sequenced was PBMCs. The genes are TRBV5-1 and TRBJ2-1; TRBD1 or TRBD2 may be the D gene (6 bases each). The receptor was derived from a woman aged 40 to 50 with multiple sclerosis. CDR3 sequence: CTSKSSGAYYNEQFF. CDR3 nucleotide sequence: TGCACCAGCAAATCCTCGGGGGCCTACTACAATGAGCAGTTCTTC.